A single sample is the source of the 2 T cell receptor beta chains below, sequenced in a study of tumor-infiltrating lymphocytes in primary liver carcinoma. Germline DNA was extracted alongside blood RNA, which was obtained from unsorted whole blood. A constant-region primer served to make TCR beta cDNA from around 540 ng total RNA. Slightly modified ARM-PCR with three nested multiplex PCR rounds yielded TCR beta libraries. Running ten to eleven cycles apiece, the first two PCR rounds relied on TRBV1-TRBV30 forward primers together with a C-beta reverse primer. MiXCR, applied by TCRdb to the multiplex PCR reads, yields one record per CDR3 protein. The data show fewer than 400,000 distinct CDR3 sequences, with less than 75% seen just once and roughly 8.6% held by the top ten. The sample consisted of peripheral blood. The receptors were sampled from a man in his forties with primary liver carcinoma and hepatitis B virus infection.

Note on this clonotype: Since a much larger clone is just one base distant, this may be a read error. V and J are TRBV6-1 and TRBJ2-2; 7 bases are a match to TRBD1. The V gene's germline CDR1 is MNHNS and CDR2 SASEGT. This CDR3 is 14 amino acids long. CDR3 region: CVSNERGHTGELFF. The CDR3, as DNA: TGTGTCAGCAACGAGAGGGGGCACACCGGGGAGCTGTTTTTT.

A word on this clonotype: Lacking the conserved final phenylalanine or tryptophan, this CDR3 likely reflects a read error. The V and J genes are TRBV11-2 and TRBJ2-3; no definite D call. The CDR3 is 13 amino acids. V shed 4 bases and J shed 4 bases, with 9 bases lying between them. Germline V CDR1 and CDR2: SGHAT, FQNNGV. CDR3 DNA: TGTGCCAGCAGCTCAGATCGGGCAGATACGCAGTATTCT. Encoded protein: CASSSDRADTQYS.